A single sample is the source of the 4 T cell receptor beta chains below, sequenced in a study of beta chain features in type 1 diabetes. Since all of the isolated RNA was reverse transcribed, expressed TCRB transcripts were what got sequenced. Assay: immunoSEQ multiplex PCR; the TCRdb copy retains only in-frame clones and omits some. The table lists under 950,000 clones, about a sixth of them singletons. The sequencing input was naive CD4+ T cells from blood. The receptors shown here come from a woman between 18 and 29 years old in good health.

This clone turned up a few times. This rearrangement joins TRBV10-3 to TRBJ1-3; perhaps TRBD1 as D (6 bases). The CDR3 loop spans 13 amino acids. The germline V gene has CDR1 ENHRY and CDR2 SYGVKD. V was cut by 7 bases and J by 2 bases, with 9 bases left in between. CDR3 in DNA: TGTGCCATCACGGGGGCTCCTGGAAACACCATATATTTT. Its translation: CAITGAPGNTIYF.

This clone came up a few times. The chain recombines TRBV25-1 with TRBJ2-1; D remains ambiguous. The V gene's germline CDR1 is MGHDK and CDR2 SYGVNS. V was cut by 8 bases and J by 5 bases, with 7 bases left in between. The CDR3 totals 11 residues. The CDR3, as DNA: TGTGCCAGCCGAGTGAACAATGAGCAGTTCTTC. It specifies CASRVNNEQFF.

The chain employs TRBV18 and TRBJ1-1; D might be TRBD1 (6 bases). The germline CDR1 and CDR2 sequences are KGHSH and LQKENI. The CDR3 is 13 amino acids. V was cut by 4 bases and J by 4 bases, with 10 bases left in between. The CDR3 DNA reads TGTGCCAGCTCACTACAGGGCCCCACTGAAGCTTTCTTT. This gives the protein CASSLQGPTEAFF.

J is TRBJ2-7 and V is TRBV5-4; TRBD1 aligns across 7 bases. Germline CDR1 SGHNT, CDR2 YYREEE (reference sequence). The CDR3 has 13 amino acids. The V and J ends lost 4 bases and 3 bases, in that order; junction bases with no gene match: 4. The CDR3 loop is CASSRQGGYEQYF. The DNA of the CDR3 is TGTGCCAGCAGCCGACAGGGCGGCTACGAGCAGTACTTC. Variable domain in full (rest from reference TRBV5-4 and TRBJ2-7): ETGVTQSPTHLIKTRGQQVTLRCSSQSGHNTVSWYQQALGQGPQFIFQYYREEENGRGNFPPRFSGLQFPNYSSELNVNALELDDSALYLCASSRQGGYEQYFGPGTRLTVT.